This paragraph reports one TCR beta chain. Participants were placed into cohorts based on the clinical history they reported. The CDR3 extends over 13 amino acids. Germline-derived CDR1 and CDR2 are SQVTM and ANQGSEA. Trimming pared 3 bases from V and 0 bases from J, leaving 8 bases between. Under the authors' procedure: Amplification of reference gene primers was used by the study to estimate nucleated cell counts. Method: immunoSEQ multiplex PCR; TCRdb's copy keeps in-frame clones and lacks some. The DNA gave D and trimming, while V, J and clone size come from that table. The table lists about 160,000 clones, around 84% of them singletons, with 4.5% to 7.5% in the top ten. The data originate from a study of blood T cell repertoires in COVID-19.

This TCR came from a middle-aged man who had recovered from COVID-19. V and J are TRBV29-1 and TRBJ1-1, with no clear D. The specimen was PBMCs or T cells enriched from blood (not recorded which). CDR3 sequence reads: CSVDEAMNTEAFF. CDR3 coding DNA: TGCAGCGTTGACGAGGCCATGAACACTGAAGCTTTCTTT.